The next 20 T cell receptor beta chains were all read from a single sample in a study of cytotoxic CD8 clonotypes in ibrutinib-treated CLL. Clones were read by immunoSEQ multiplex PCR, and TCRdb kept only the in-frame ones, dropping some. The data contain more than 200,000 clones, 60% to 80% of them seen just once; the ten biggest clones take up more than 4.5%. The source was PBMCs, collected after 12 months of ibrutinib treatment. The receptors come from a human donor with chronic lymphocytic leukemia.

The rearrangement links TRBV5-1 to TRBJ2-4; maybe TRBD1 (6 bases). V shed 0 bases and J shed 1 base, with 11 bases lying between them. Germline-derived CDR1 and CDR2 are SGHRS and YFSETQ. This CDR3 has 16 residues. Here the CDR3 DNA reads TGCGCCAGCAGCTTGGGACAGGAGCACGCCAAAAACATTCAGTACTTC. This sequence encodes CASSLGQEHAKNIQYF.

In its sample, this clone was seen once. CDR3 residues: CASRASDSYGYTF. CDR3 bases: TGTGCCAGCAGAGCTAGCGATTCTTATGGCTACACCTTC. This chain joins TRBV6-1 and TRBJ1-2, with D hard to call. Germline V gene sequence: CDR1 MNHNS, CDR2 SASEGT. This CDR3 comprises 13 residues. V lost 6 bases and J lost 5, with 13 bases in between.

The chain recombines TRBV21-1 with TRBJ2-7; the DNA was not compared with TRBD1, the D call given in the table. TRBV21-1 is given as a pseudogene. The CDR3 runs 18 residues. The CDR3 here is CASSKAGQPEPNAYEQYF. CDR3 bases: TGTGCCAGCAGCAAAGCAGGACAGCCCGAACCAAACGCCTACGAGCAGTACTTC.

V gene TRBV11-2 combines with J gene TRBJ1-4; 8 positions match TRBD1. The V gene end was trimmed by 4 bases and the J gene end by 2 bases; junction bases not matched to a gene: 0. The CDR3 sequence is 14 residues long. Germline values: CDR1 SGHAT, CDR2 FQNNGV. The CDR3 loop reads CASSSGGTNEKLFF. Here the CDR3 DNA reads TGTGCCAGCAGCTCAGGGGGCACTAATGAAAAACTGTTTTTT.

V is TRBV9 and J is TRBJ1-1; 8 bases are a match to TRBD1. Per germline, CDR1 SGDLS and CDR2 YYNGEE. The CDR3 has 15 amino acids. V gave up 3 bases and J gave up 5 bases; unmatched junction bases: 9. In DNA form, the CDR3 reads TGTGCCAGCAGCGCCCTAGGACAGGGCGATACTGAAGCTTTCTTT. It codes for CASSALGQGDTEAFF.

CDR3 nucleotide sequence: TGTGCCAGCAGTTTCGGGGACAGCTCTGGAAACACCATATATTTT. This gives the protein CASSFGDSSGNTIYF. The rearrangement joins TRBV28 to TRBJ1-3, with 7 nucleotides matching TRBD1. V dropped 3 bases and J dropped 0; count of bases not matched to a gene: 2. CDR1 MDHEN and CDR2 SYDVKM come from the germline V gene. The CDR3 runs to 15 residues.

The rearrangement joins TRBV7-2 to TRBJ1-2; 8 nucleotides align to TRBD1. The CDR3 is 15 amino acids. The trim removed 1 base at V and 4 bases at J, leaving 5 bases unmatched. The germline V gene has CDR1 SGHTA and CDR2 FQGNSA. CDR3 amino acids: CASSLDFQGAYGYTF. DNA for the CDR3: TGTGCCAGCAGCTTAGACTTCCAGGGGGCCTATGGCTACACCTTC. The complete variable domain, with remaining parts taken from reference TRBV7-2 and TRBJ1-2, reads GAGVSQSPSNKVTEKGKDVELRCDPISGHTALYWYRQSLGQGLEFLIYFQGNSAPDKSGLPSDRFSAERTGGSVSTLTIQRTQQEDSAVYLCASSLDFQGAYGYTFGSGTRLTVV.

The rearrangement uses TRBV5-1 and TRBJ2-7, with 7 bases aligning to TRBD1. The CDR3 runs 13 residues. The V gene's germline CDR1 is SGHRS and CDR2 YFSETQ. Germline trimming cut 4 bases from V and 3 bases from J; bases unmatched to any gene: 4. The CDR3 DNA sequence: TGCGCCAGCAGCCGGGGACAGAACTACGAGCAGTACTTC. Residues: CASSRGQNYEQYF. Complete variable domain (other parts from reference TRBV5-1 and TRBJ2-7): KAGVTQTPRYLIKTRGQQVTLSCSPISGHRSVSWYQQTPGQGLQFLFEYFSETQRNKGNFPGRFSGRQFSNSRSEMNVSTLELGDSALYLCASSRGQNYEQYFGPGTRLTVT.

This clone was counted once. V usage is TRBV11-2 and J usage is TRBJ2-7, with D tentatively TRBD2 (6 bases). Looked up from germline, CDR1 is SGHAT and CDR2 is FQNNGV. V lost 6 bases to trimming and J lost 2 bases, with 14 bases between them. This CDR3 has 14 residues. This CDR3 reads CASSVAAQTYEQYF. For the CDR3, the DNA is TGTGCCAGCAGTGTAGCGGCCCAAACCTACGAGCAGTACTTC.

J is TRBJ1-5 and V is TRBV7-2; TRBD1 aligns across 7 bases. Germline trimming cut 1 base from V and 7 bases from J; bases unmatched to any gene: 7. The CDR3 loop spans 15 amino acids. Germline loops: CDR1 SGHTA, CDR2 FQGNSA. CDR3 DNA sequence: TGTGCCAGCAGCTTAGGTCTGACAGGGTTACAGCCCCAGCATTTT. It yields the protein CASSLGLTGLQPQHF.

The chain joins TRBV5-1 to TRBJ1-2, with 9 bases fitting TRBD1. In germline, CDR1 is SGHRS, CDR2 YFSETQ. The CDR3 covers 13 residues. After removal of 2 bases from V and 6 bases from J, the junction contained 2 bases not matched to a gene. The CDR3 nucleotides are TGCGCCAGCAGCTTCACAGGGGGCGATGGCTACACCTTC. This sequence encodes CASSFTGGDGYTF.

This chain links TRBV5-1 with TRBJ2-2, with 11 bases matching TRBD2. The ends lost 1 base at V and 5 bases at J; junction bases unmatched: 7. The length of the CDR3 is 17 residues. The V gene's germline CDR1 is SGHRS and CDR2 YFSETQ. The CDR3 loop is CASSLIAGGPSTGELFF. Written as DNA, the CDR3 is TGCGCCAGCAGCTTGATAGCGGGAGGGCCGTCAACCGGGGAGCTGTTTTTT.

This clone turned up a few times. V gene TRBV25-1 combines with J gene TRBJ2-7, with TRBD2 matching 9 bases. The CDR3 loop spans 15 amino acids. Germline V gives CDR1 MGHDK, CDR2 SYGVNS. The ends lost 4 bases at V and 1 base at J; junction bases unmatched: 5. CDR3 residues: CASSGRTSVSYEQYF. CDR3 coding DNA: TGTGCCAGCAGTGGCCGGACTAGCGTGTCCTACGAGCAGTACTTC.

The chain links TRBV5-1 to TRBJ2-3; D not resolved. The V gene lost 7 bases and the J gene lost 0 bases, with 12 bases spanning the gap. Germline V lookup: CDR1 SGHRS, CDR2 YFSETQ. This CDR3 region has 14 residues. The DNA of the CDR3 is TGCGCCAGCCACGCGGAAGTCAGCACAGATACGCAGTATTTT. Translated, it gives CASHAEVSTDTQYF. The entire variable domain, with the rest obtained from reference TRBV5-1 and TRBJ2-3, is as follows: KAGVTQTPRYLIKTRGQQVTLSCSPISGHRSVSWYQQTPGQGLQFLFEYFSETQRNKGNFPGRFSGRQFSNSRSEMNVSTLELGDSALYLCASHAEVSTDTQYFGPGTRLTVL.

The chain links TRBV18 to TRBJ2-2; tentatively, D is TRBD2 (6 bases). Germline V gives CDR1 KGHSH, CDR2 LQKENI. This CDR3 region has 13 residues. The V and J ends lost 4 bases and 5 bases respectively, with 8 bases between them. The CDR3 is CASSRLETGELFF. In nucleotides, the CDR3 is TGTGCCAGCTCACGACTAGAAACCGGGGAGCTGTTTTTT.

The chain employs TRBV4-2 and TRBJ2-7; D gene unclear. Per germline, CDR1 LGHNA and CDR2 YNFKEQ. Between the trimmed V and J ends, which lost 0 bases and 3 bases, there was a span of 6 bases. The CDR3 extends over 13 amino acids. CDR3 sequence (DNA): TGTGCCAGCAGCCAAGATCCCAACTACGAGCAGTACTTC. Translation: CASSQDPNYEQYF.

The chain carries TRBV13 and TRBJ1-2; the match to TRBD1 covers 10 bases. The J segment lost 3 bases and the V segment lost 4 bases, leaving 11 bases of the junction unmatched. The germline V gene has CDR1 PRHDT and CDR2 FYEKMQ (reference sequence). This CDR3 contains 17 residues. CDR3 DNA sequence: TGTGCCAGCAGCTCCGGACAGGGGGTTGTGGGGGACTATGGCTACACCTTC. Encoded protein: CASSSGQGVVGDYGYTF. The variable domain in full, with the rest retrieved from reference TRBV13 and TRBJ1-2, is AAGVIQSPRHLIKEKRETATLKCYPIPRHDTVYWYQQGPGQDPQFLISFYEKMQSDKGSIPDRFSAQQFSDYHSELNMSSLELGDSALYFCASSSGQGVVGDYGYTFGSGTRLTVV.

The V call is TRBV6-5, the J call TRBJ2-3, with D tentatively TRBD2 (6 bases). This CDR3 spans 15 amino acids. Germline V gene data show CDR1 as MNHEY and CDR2 as SVGAGI. V lost 7 bases, J lost 1 base, and 15 bases lay in between. CDR3 in amino acids: CASKNRESGTDTQYF. CDR3 DNA: TGTGCCAGCAAAAACCGGGAGTCGGGCACAGATACGCAGTATTTT.

The chain combines TRBV2 with TRBJ1-5; maybe TRBD1 (5 bases). The germline CDR1 and CDR2 sequences are SNHLY and FYNNEI. The CDR3 has 11 residues. Trimming removed 5 bases at V and 6 bases at J, with 5 bases between. Here the CDR3 DNA reads TGTGCCAGCAGTCAGGGTCAGCCCCAGCATTTT. Translated: CASSQGQPQHF.

This chain connects TRBV19 to TRBJ1-5; D is unresolved. The CDR3 runs 16 residues. Trimming cost V 4 bases and J 9 bases, with 22 bases left between them. Germline loops: CDR1 LNHDA, CDR2 SQIVND (reference sequence). The CDR3 spells CASSNRYVETARPQHF. CDR3 nucleotides: TGTGCCAGTAGTAACCGTTACGTTGAGACCGCGAGGCCCCAGCATTTT.